A single sample is the source of the 9 T cell receptor beta chains below, sequenced in a study of T cell responses to AZD1222 COVID-19 vaccine. Some clones are missing from TCRdb's copy, which holds only in-frame ones; the method was immunoSEQ multiplex PCR. Among roughly 110,000 clones, 88% were seen once, and the ten largest hold approximately 6.5%. Source: peripheral blood, taken 28 days after the second AZD1222 dose. These receptors all come from an adult who received the AZD1222 COVID-19 vaccine.

V usage is TRBV28 and J usage is TRBJ1-6, with 7 bases fitting TRBD1. Germline V gene sequence: CDR1 MDHEN, CDR2 SYDVKM. The CDR3 is 12 amino acids. V shed 7 bases and J 7 bases; nucleotides not matched to a gene: 1. In DNA form, the CDR3 reads TGTGCCAGCACCAGGGGGAATTCACCCCTCCACTTT. Protein sequence: CASTRGNSPLHF.

The CDR3: CASRPEGYGYTF. Written as DNA, the CDR3 is TGTGCCAGCAGACCGGAGGGCTATGGCTACACCTTC. The chain joins TRBV2 to TRBJ1-2, with D unclear. V gave up 6 bases and J gave up 4 bases, with 9 bases separating them. The germline V gene encodes CDR1 SNHLY and CDR2 FYNNEI. The CDR3 has 12 amino acids.

The V gene is TRBV5-4, the J gene TRBJ2-3; 10 bases map to TRBD1. This CDR3 region has 16 residues. The germline V gene has CDR1 SGHNT and CDR2 YYREEE (reference sequence). Germline trimming cut 4 bases from V and 3 bases from J; bases unmatched to any gene: 8. The chain's CDR3 is CASSKPGQGMTDTQYF. The CDR3 DNA sequence: TGTGCCAGCAGCAAACCGGGACAGGGGATGACAGATACGCAGTATTTT.

The chain uses TRBV9 and TRBJ1-1, with TRBD1 identical over 8 bases. The CDR3 consists of 16 residues. Losses at the gene ends were 2 bases for V and 1 base for J; bases not matched to a gene: 7. CDR1 is SGDLS and CDR2 is YYNGEE in the germline V gene. The CDR3 reads CASSVTGALGNTEAFF. CDR3 DNA: TGTGCCAGCAGCGTGACAGGGGCTCTGGGGAACACTGAAGCTTTCTTT. Variable domain in full (rest from reference TRBV9 and TRBJ1-1): DSGVTQTPKHLITATGQRVTLRCSPRSGDLSVYWYQQSLDQGLQFLIQYYNGEERAKGNILERFSAQQFPDLHSELNLSSLELGDSALYFCASSVTGALGNTEAFFGQGTRLTVV.

The J gene is TRBJ1-3, the V gene TRBV4-1; D not certain. This CDR3 contains 14 residues. V was shortened by 1 base and J by 3 bases, with 7 bases between the two germline ends. CDR1 and CDR2 from the germline V gene are MGHRA and YSYEKL. CDR3 nucleotides: TGCGCCAGCAGCCAAGGGCACAGTGGAAACACCATATATTTT. Protein sequence: CASSQGHSGNTIYF.

The rearrangement links TRBV7-2 to TRBJ1-5; TRBD1 is a possible D gene (6 bases). Germline V gives CDR1 SGHTA, CDR2 FQGNSA. The CDR3 spans 15 residues. Trimming stripped 1 base from V and 3 bases from J, with 10 bases between. The CDR3 loop reads CASSLDGQYNQPQHF. CDR3 nucleotide sequence: TGTGCCAGCAGCTTAGACGGACAGTACAATCAGCCCCAGCATTTT.

This chain joins TRBV6-1 and TRBJ1-5; D is unclear. V shed 2 bases and J shed 8 bases, with 10 bases lying between them. The CDR3 has 13 residues. Germline V lookup: CDR1 MNHNS, CDR2 SASEGT. The CDR3 is CASSEMGLKPQHF. For the CDR3, the DNA is TGTGCCAGCAGTGAAATGGGTTTAAAGCCCCAGCATTTT.

J is TRBJ1-2 and V is TRBV25-1, with a possible D match to TRBD1 (5 bases). Germline V CDR1 and CDR2: MGHDK, SYGVNS. The V and J ends lost 2 bases and 7 bases respectively, with 8 bases between them. CDR3 length: 12 residues. The CDR3 protein is CASSEQGGGYTF. The CDR3 coding sequence is TGTGCCAGCAGTGAACAGGGAGGTGGCTACACCTTC.

The chain has TRBV7-8 and TRBJ2-7, with D possibly matching TRBD1 (6 bases). Germline CDR1 reads SGHVS; CDR2 reads FQNEAQ. The CDR3 has 14 amino acids. V was pared by 5 bases and J by 4 bases, with 15 bases between. CDR3 nucleotide sequence: TGTGCCAGCAGCCCACAGGGATTCGGGTACGAGCAGTACTTC. Residues: CASSPQGFGYEQYF.